A single T cell receptor beta chain is shown here with its context. Some clones are missing from TCRdb's copy, which holds only in-frame ones; the method was immunoSEQ multiplex PCR. The sample gives around 160,000 clones, over 85% of which show up once; 4.5% to 6% is in the top ten. These data come from a study of control samples from healthy donors and cancer patients. CDR1 and CDR2 from the germline V gene are SNHLY and FYNNEI. The CDR3 is 18 amino acids. V lost 6 bases and J 3 bases, leaving 24 bases between the germline ends. The chain couples TRBV2 to TRBJ2-1; D possibly uses TRBD1 or TRBD2 (7 bases each). Material: blood. The receptor was isolated from a man between 18 and 29 years old in good health. CDR3 DNA: TGTGCCAGCAGCTTCTTGACTGGGGGGGACAGACTCTACAATGAGCAGTTCTTC. This sequence encodes CASSFLTGGDRLYNEQFF.